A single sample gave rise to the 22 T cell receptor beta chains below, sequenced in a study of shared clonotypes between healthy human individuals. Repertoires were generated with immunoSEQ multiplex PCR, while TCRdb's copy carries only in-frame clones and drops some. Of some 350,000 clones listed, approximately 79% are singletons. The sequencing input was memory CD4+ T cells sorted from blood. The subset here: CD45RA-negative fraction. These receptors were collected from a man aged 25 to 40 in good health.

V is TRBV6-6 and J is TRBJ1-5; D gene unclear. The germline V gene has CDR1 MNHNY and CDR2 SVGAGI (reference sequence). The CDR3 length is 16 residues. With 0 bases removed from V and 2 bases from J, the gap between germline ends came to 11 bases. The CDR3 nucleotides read TGTGCCAGCAGTTACTCGAGGGAGCGGGGCAATCAGCCCCAGCATTTT. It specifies CASSYSRERGNQPQHF.

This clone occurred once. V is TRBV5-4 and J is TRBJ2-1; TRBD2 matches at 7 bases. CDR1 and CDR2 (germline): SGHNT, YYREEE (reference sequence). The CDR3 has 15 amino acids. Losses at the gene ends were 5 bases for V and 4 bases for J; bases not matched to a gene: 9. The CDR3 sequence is CASSSAGVSYNEQFF. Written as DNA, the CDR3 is TGTGCCAGCAGTTCGGCGGGAGTTAGTTACAATGAGCAGTTCTTC. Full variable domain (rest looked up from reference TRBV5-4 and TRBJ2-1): ETGVTQSPTHLIKTRGQQVTLRCSSQSGHNTVSWYQQALGQGPQFIFQYYREEENGRGNFPPRFSGLQFPNYSSELNVNALELDDSALYLCASSSAGVSYNEQFFGPGTRLTVL.

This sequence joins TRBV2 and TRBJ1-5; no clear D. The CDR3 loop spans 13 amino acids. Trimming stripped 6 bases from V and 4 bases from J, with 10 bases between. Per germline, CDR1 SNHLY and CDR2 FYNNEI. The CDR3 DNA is TGTGCCAGCAGAACGGATCTTAATCAGCCCCAGCATTTT. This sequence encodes CASRTDLNQPQHF.

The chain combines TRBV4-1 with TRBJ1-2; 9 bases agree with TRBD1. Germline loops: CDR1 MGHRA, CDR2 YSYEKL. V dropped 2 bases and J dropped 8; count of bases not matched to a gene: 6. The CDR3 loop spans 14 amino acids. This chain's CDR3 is CASSQPGQGRGYTF. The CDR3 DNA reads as TGCGCCAGCAGCCAACCGGGACAGGGAAGGGGCTACACCTTC.

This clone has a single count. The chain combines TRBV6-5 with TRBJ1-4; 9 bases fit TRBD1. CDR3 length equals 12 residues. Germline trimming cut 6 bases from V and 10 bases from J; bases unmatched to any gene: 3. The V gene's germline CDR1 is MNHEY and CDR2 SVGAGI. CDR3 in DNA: TGTGCCAGCAGCCGGGACAGGGCAAAACTGTTTTTT. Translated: CASSRDRAKLFF.

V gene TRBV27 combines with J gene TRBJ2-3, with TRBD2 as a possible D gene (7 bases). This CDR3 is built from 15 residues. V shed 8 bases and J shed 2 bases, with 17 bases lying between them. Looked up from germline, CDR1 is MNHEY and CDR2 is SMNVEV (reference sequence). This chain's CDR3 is CASSKGGVSTDTQYF. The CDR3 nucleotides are TGTGCCAGCTCAAAGGGGGGGGTTTCCACAGATACGCAGTATTTT.

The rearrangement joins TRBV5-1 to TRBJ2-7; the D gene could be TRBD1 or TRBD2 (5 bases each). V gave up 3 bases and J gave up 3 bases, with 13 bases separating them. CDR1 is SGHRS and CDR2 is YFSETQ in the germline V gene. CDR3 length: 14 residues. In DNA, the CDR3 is TGCGCCAGCAGCTCCGAGGGGACCGGCTACGAGCAGTACTTC. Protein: CASSSEGTGYEQYF.

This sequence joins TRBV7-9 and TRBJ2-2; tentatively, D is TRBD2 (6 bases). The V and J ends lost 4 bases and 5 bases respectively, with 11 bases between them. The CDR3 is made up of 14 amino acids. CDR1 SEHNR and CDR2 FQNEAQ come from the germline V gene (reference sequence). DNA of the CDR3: TGTGCCAGCAGCTCGGGACTTACGACCGGGGAGCTGTTTTTT. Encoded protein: CASSSGLTTGELFF.

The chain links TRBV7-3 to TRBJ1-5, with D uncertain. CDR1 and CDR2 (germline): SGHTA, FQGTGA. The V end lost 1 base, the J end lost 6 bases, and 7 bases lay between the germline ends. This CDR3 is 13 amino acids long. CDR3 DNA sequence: TGTGCCAGCAGCTTAAGGGCAGGTCAGCCCCAGCATTTT. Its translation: CASSLRAGQPQHF.

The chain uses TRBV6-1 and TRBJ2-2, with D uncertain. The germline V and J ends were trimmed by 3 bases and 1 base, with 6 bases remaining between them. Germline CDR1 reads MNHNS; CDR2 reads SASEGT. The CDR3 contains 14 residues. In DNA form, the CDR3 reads TGTGCCAGCAGTGATAACTTGAACACCGGGGAGCTGTTTTTT. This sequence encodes CASSDNLNTGELFF.

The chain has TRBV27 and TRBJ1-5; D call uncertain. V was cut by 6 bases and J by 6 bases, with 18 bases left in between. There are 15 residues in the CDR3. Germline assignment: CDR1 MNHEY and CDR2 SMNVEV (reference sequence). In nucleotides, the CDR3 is TGTGCCAGCAGCCAAAACTACCGGGATCGTCAGCCCCAGCATTTT. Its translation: CASSQNYRDRQPQHF.

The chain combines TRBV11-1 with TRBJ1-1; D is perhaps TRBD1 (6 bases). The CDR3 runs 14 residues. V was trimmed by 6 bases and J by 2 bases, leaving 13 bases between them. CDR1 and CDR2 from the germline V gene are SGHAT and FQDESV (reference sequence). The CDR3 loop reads CASSQDRFNTEAFF. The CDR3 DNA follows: TGTGCCAGCAGTCAGGACAGATTTAACACTGAAGCTTTCTTT.

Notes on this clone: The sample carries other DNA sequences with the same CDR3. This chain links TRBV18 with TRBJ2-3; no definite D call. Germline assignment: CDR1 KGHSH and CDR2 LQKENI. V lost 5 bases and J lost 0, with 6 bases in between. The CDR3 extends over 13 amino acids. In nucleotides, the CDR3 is TGTGCCAGCTCAGCGGCTAGCACAGATACGCAGTATTTT. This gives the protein CASSAASTDTQYF.

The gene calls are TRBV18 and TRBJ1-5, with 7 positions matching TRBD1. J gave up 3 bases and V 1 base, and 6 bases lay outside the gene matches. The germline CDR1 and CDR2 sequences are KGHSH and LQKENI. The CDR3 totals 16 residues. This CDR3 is CASSPRDREYNQPQHF. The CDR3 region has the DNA TGTGCCAGCTCACCACGCGACAGGGAGTACAATCAGCCCCAGCATTTT.

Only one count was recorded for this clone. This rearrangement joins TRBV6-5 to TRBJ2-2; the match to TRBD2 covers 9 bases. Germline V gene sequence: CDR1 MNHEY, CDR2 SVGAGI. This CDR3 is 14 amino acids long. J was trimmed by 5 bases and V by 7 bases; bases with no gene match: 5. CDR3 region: CASKWAGGTGELFF. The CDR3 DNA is TGTGCCAGCAAATGGGCGGGAGGGACCGGGGAGCTGTTTTTT.

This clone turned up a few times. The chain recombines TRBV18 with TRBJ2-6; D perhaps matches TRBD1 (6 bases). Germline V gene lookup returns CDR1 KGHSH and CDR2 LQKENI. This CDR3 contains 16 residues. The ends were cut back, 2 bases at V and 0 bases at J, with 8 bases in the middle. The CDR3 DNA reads TGTGCCAGCTCACCATTACAGGGCTCTGGGGCCAACGTCCTGACTTTC. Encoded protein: CASSPLQGSGANVLTF. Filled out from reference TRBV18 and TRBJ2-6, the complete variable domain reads NAGVMQNPRHLVRRRGQEARLRCSPMKGHSHVYWYRQLPEEGLKFMVYLQKENIIDESGMPKERFSAEFPKEGPSILRIQQVVRGDSAAYFCASSPLQGSGANVLTFGAGSRLTVL.

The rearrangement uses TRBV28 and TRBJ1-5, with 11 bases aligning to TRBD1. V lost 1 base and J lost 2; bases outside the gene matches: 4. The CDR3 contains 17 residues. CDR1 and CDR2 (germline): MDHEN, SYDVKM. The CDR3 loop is CASSLSGTGGRNQPQHF. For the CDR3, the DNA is TGTGCCAGCAGTTTATCCGGGACAGGGGGACGCAATCAGCCCCAGCATTTT.

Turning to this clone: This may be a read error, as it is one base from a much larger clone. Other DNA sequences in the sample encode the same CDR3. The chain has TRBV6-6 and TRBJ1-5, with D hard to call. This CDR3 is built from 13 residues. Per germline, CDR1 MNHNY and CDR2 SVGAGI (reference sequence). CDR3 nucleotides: TGTGCCAGCATTGCAGCTCGGAATCAGCCTCAGCATTTT. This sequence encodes CASIAARNQPQHF.

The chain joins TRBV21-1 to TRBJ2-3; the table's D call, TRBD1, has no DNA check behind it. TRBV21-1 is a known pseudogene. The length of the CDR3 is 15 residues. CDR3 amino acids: CASSTTGWSTDTQYF. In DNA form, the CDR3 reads TGTGCCAGCAGCACGACAGGTTGGAGCACAGATACGCAGTATTTT.

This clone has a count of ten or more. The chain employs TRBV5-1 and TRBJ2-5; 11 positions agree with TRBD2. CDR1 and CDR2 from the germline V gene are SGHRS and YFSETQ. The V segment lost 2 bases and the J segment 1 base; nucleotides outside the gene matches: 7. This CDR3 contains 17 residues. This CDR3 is CASSFGLAGNTQETQYF. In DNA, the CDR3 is TGCGCCAGCAGCTTCGGACTAGCGGGCAATACCCAAGAGACCCAGTACTTC.

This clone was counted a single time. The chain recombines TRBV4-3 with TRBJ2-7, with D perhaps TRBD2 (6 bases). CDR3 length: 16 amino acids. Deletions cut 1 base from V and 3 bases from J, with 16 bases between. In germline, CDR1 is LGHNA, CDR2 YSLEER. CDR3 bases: TGCGCCAGCAGCCAAGGCAAAAATAGCGGAATCTACGAGCAGTACTTC. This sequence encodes CASSQGKNSGIYEQYF.

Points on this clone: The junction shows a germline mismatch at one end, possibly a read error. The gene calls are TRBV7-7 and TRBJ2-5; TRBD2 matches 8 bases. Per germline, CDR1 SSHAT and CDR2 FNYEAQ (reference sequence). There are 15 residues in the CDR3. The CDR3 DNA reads TGTGCTAGCAGCTCTAATAGCGGGAAGGGCGAGACCCAGTACTTC. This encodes CASSSNSGKGETQYF. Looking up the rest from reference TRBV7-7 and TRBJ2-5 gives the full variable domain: GAGVSQSPRYKVTKRGQDVTLRCDPISSHATLYWYQQALGQGPEFLTYFNYEAQPDKSGLPSDRFSAERPEGSISTLTIQRTEQRDSAMYRCASSSNSGKGETQYFGPGTRLLVL.